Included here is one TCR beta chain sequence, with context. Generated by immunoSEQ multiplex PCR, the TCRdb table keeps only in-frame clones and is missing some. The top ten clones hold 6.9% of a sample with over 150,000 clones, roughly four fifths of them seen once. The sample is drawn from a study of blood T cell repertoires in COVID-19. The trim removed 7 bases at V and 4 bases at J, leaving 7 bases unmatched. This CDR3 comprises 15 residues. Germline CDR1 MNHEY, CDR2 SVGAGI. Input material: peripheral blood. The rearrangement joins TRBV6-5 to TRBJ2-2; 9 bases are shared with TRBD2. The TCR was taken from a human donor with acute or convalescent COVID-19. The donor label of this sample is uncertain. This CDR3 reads CASNFGTSLTGELFF. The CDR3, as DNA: TGTGCCAGCAACTTCGGGACTAGCCTCACCGGGGAGCTGTTTTTT.